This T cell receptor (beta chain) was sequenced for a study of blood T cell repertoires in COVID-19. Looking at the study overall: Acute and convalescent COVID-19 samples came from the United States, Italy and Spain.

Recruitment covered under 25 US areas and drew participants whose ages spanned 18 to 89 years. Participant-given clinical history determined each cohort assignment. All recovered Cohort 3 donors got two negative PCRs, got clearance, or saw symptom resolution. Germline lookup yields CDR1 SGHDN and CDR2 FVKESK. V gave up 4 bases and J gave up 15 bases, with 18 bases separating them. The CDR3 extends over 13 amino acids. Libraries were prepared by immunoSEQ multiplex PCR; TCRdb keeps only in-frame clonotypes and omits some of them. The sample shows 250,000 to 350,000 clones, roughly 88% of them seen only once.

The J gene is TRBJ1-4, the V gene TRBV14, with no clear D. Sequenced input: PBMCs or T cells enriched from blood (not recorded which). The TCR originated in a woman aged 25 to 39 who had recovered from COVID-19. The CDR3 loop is CASSLIGEGRVFF. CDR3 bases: TGTGCCAGCAGCCTTATCGGAGAGGGAAGGGTGTTTTTT. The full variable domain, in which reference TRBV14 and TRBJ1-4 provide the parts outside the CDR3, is EAGVTQFPSHSVIEKGQTVTLRCDPISGHDNLYWYRRVMGKEIKFLLHFVKESKQDESGMPNNRFLAERTGGTYSTLKVQPAELEDSGVYFCASSLIGEGRVFFGSGTQLSVL.